This T cell receptor beta chain was recorded in a study of blood T cell repertoires in COVID-19. For the study at large: The cDNA or gDNA used as material had been derived from T cells, B-cell-depleted T cells, or PBMCs.

Germline lookup yields CDR1 LNHDA and CDR2 SQIVND (reference sequence). The CDR3 runs 16 residues. Trimming shortened V by 4 bases and J by 1 base, and 14 bases separated the two germline ends. Original analysis: Nucleated cell number was recorded as an estimate derived from reference gene primer amplification. Here immunoSEQ multiplex PCR was the method, and the copy in TCRdb shows in-frame clones only, minus some. V, J and clone size are those of that table, while D and trimming were read from the DNA. The profile shows 250,000 to 350,000 clones, 70% to 85% of them singletons. The source is a human donor with COVID-19, enrolled during active disease. The donor label of this sample is uncertain. This chain connects TRBV19 to TRBJ1-3; D remains unclear. Sequenced: peripheral blood. CDR3 bases: TGTGCCAGTAGTACCCCCGCGGCCCCTTCTGGAAACACCATATATTTT. Amino acids: CASSTPAAPSGNTIYF.